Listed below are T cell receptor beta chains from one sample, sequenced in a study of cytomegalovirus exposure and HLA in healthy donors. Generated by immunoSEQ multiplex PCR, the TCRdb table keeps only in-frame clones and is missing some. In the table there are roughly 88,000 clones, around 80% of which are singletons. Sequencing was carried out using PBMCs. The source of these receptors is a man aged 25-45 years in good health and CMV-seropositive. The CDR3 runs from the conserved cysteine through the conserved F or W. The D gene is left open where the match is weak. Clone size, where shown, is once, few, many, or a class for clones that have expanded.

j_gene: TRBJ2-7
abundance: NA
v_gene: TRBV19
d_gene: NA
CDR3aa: CASSLTGFELGEQYF
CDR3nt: TGTGCCAGTAGCCTGACAGGATTCGAGCTAGGCGAGCAGTACTTC

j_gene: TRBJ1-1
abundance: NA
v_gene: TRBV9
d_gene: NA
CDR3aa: CASSADRPHEAFF
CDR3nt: TGTGCCAGCAGCGCCGACAGACCCCATGAAGCTTTCTTT

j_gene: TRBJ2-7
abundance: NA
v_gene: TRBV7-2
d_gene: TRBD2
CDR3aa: CASSLGLVEQYF
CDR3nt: TGTGCCAGCAGCTTGGGACTAGTTGAGCAGTACTTC

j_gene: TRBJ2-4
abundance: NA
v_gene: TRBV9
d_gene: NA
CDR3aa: CASSGPRGNIQYF
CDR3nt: TGTGCCAGCAGCGGGCCCCGGGGAAACATTCAGTACTTC

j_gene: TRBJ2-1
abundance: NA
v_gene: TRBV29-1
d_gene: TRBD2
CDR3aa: CSAKTSGMLNEQFF
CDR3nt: TGCAGCGCTAAGACTAGCGGGATGTTAAATGAGCAGTTCTTC

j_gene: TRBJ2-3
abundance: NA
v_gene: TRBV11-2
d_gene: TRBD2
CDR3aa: CASSPMGLAGFTDTQYF
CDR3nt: TGTGCCAGCAGCCCCATGGGACTAGCGGGGTTCACAGATACGCAGTATTTT

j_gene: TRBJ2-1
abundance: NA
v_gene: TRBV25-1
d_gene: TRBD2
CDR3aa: CASSEWGEGSFRQFF
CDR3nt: TGTGCCAGCAGTGAATGGGGGGAGGGATCTTTTCGGCAGTTCTTC

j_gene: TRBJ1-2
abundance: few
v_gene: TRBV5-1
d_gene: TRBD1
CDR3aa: CASSWDRDGGYTF
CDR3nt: TGCGCCAGCAGCTGGGACAGGGACGGCGGCTACACCTTC

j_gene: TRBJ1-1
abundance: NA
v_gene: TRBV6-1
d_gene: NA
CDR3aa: CASSPGRGTEAFF
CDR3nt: TGTGCCAGCAGTCCCGGACGGGGCACTGAAGCTTTCTTT

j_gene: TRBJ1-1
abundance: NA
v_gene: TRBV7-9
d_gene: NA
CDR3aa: CASSPRWNTEAFF
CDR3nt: TGTGCCAGCAGCCCCCGGTGGAACACTGAAGCTTTCTTT

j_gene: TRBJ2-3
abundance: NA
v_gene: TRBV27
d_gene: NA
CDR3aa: CASSTLTTYTDTQYF
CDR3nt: TGTGCCAGCAGTACCCTAACGACTTATACAGATACGCAGTATTTT